Described below is a single TCR beta chain sequence and its context. Its specificity is not known. A much larger clone differs from this one at a single base, so this may be a read error. Other DNA sequences from this sample encode an identical CDR3 as well. This sample is part of a study of shared clonotypes between healthy human individuals. Study in general: Plates per donor: three CD4 naive, three CD4 memory, two CD8 naive, one CD8 memory. General study points: Relative to clonotypes present in all four donors, those not shared had lower generation probabilities. Generally, naive subsets (rather than memory subsets) showed larger estimated richness.

As defined, naive CD8 cells were CD45RO-negative and positively selected for CCR7, with terminally differentiated effector memory CD45RA+ cells excluded. The germline gives CDR1 SNHLY, CDR2 FYNNEI. V lost 4 bases, J lost 1 base, and 13 bases lay in between. CDR3 length: 15 residues. Assay: immunoSEQ multiplex PCR; the TCRdb copy retains only in-frame clones and omits some. The table lists 600,000 or so clones, roughly 95% of them singletons. The clonotype comes from a woman aged 30 to 39 in good health. Sequencing was carried out using naive CD8+ T cells sorted from blood. The rearrangement joins TRBV2 to TRBJ1-1; D might be TRBD1 (5 bases). The CDR3 spells CASSVGDGPNTEAFF. In DNA form, the CDR3 reads TGTGCCAGCAGTGTGGGGGACGGGCCGAACACTGAAGCTTTCTTT.